Listed below are T cell receptor beta chains from one sample, sequenced in a study of radiotherapy plus CTLA-4 blockade in lung cancer. The data were produced by immunoSEQ multiplex PCR, yet TCRdb's version contains in-frame clones alone and is incomplete. Among about 59,000 clones, 65% to 80% were seen once, and the ten largest hold approximately 8.3%. This specimen consisted of peripheral blood, obtained from a patient treated with radiotherapy plus ipilimumab. The receptors shown here come from a human donor with non-small cell lung cancer whose response to radiotherapy plus ipilimumab could not be evaluated. CDR3s include the opening cysteine and the closing phenylalanine or tryptophan. A D gene is named only where the DNA matches it firmly. Clone size is not always given. Where it is, it says once, few, many or a class for expanded clones.

j_gene: TRBJ2-7; v_gene: TRBV28; abundance: -; d_gene: -; CDR3nt: TGTGCCAGCAGTGCGAGCTCCTACGAGCAGTACTTC; CDR3aa: CASSASSYEQYF
j_gene: TRBJ1-6; v_gene: TRBV11-3; abundance: -; d_gene: -; CDR3nt: TGTGCCAGCAGCTTCCAGGGGAATTCACCCCTCCACTTT; CDR3aa: CASSFQGNSPLHF
j_gene: TRBJ1-1; v_gene: TRBV11-3; abundance: -; d_gene: TRBD1; CDR3nt: TGTGCCAGCAGCTACAGGGGTAGGGACACTGAAGCTTTCTTT; CDR3aa: CASSYRGRDTEAFF
j_gene: TRBJ1-1; v_gene: TRBV7-2; abundance: -; d_gene: TRBD1; CDR3nt: TGCGCCAGCAGCCATCGGACAGGGAATTTGAACACTGAAGCTTTCTTT; CDR3aa: CASSHRTGNLNTEAFF
j_gene: TRBJ1-6; v_gene: TRBV4-3; abundance: -; d_gene: -; CDR3nt: TGCGCCAGCAGCCAAGACCGAGCTGCGAATTCGCCCCTCCACTTT; CDR3aa: CASSQDRAANSPLHF
j_gene: TRBJ2-2; v_gene: TRBV11-3; abundance: few; d_gene: TRBD1; CDR3nt: TGTGCCAGCAGCCCGCGGACAGGGGACACCGGGGAGCTGTTTTTT; CDR3aa: CASSPRTGDTGELFF
j_gene: TRBJ2-3; v_gene: TRBV7-2; abundance: -; d_gene: -; CDR3nt: TGTGCCAGCAGCTTAAGGGCGGGCCCCAGCACAGATACGCAGTATTTT; CDR3aa: CASSLRAGPSTDTQYF
j_gene: TRBJ1-1; v_gene: TRBV4-3; abundance: -; d_gene: TRBD1; CDR3nt: TGCGCCAGCAGCCCCAATCCTCACAGGGGGCAAAACACTGAAGCTTTCTTT; CDR3aa: CASSPNPHRGQNTEAFF
j_gene: TRBJ1-2; v_gene: TRBV18; abundance: -; d_gene: TRBD1; CDR3nt: TGTGCCAGCTCACCACTTCCGACAGGGGACGACTATGGCTACACCTTC; CDR3aa: CASSPLPTGDDYGYTF
j_gene: TRBJ2-7; v_gene: TRBV5-4; abundance: -; d_gene: TRBD2; CDR3nt: TGTGCCAGCAGCTTGTCTCTCCTAGCGGGATCTATTGCCGAGCAGTACTTC; CDR3aa: CASSLSLLAGSIAEQYF
j_gene: TRBJ2-1; v_gene: TRBV11-2; abundance: -; d_gene: -; CDR3nt: TGTGCCAGCAGCTTAGTTGATTTCTGGACAGGCGACCCCGGGGGTGAGCAGTTCTTC; CDR3aa: CASSLVDFWTGDPGGEQFF
j_gene: TRBJ2-3; v_gene: TRBV7-9; abundance: -; d_gene: -; CDR3nt: TGTGCCAGCAGCTCGAGCGCCACAGATACGCAGTATTTT; CDR3aa: CASSSSATDTQYF
j_gene: TRBJ2-5; v_gene: TRBV4-3; abundance: -; d_gene: TRBD2; CDR3nt: TGCGCCAGCAGCCGGTTTAGCGGGGGAGAAGAGACCCAGTACTTC; CDR3aa: CASSRFSGGEETQYF
j_gene: TRBJ2-7; v_gene: TRBV5-1; abundance: -; d_gene: TRBD1; CDR3nt: TGCGCCAGCAGCTTAGGACAGGGGGCCTACGAGCAGTACTTC; CDR3aa: CASSLGQGAYEQYF
j_gene: TRBJ1-4; v_gene: TRBV5-1; abundance: -; d_gene: -; CDR3nt: TGCGCCAGCAGCTTGGCCACAGGCCGCGCGATTAATGAAAAACTGTTTTTT; CDR3aa: CASSLATGRAINEKLFF
j_gene: TRBJ1-6; v_gene: TRBV7-2; abundance: -; d_gene: -; CDR3nt: TGTGCCAGCAGCTTACGGCCCGGGACAACGGATAATTCACCCCTCCACTTT; CDR3aa: CASSLRPGTTDNSPLHF
j_gene: TRBJ2-1; v_gene: TRBV7-6; abundance: -; d_gene: TRBD2; CDR3nt: TGTGCCAGCGGAGCGGGGACCTACAATGAGCAGTTCTTC; CDR3aa: CASGAGTYNEQFF
j_gene: TRBJ2-1; v_gene: TRBV7-9; abundance: -; d_gene: -; CDR3nt: TGTGCCAGCAGCCCCCGTACCGGGGAGCACTACAATGAGCAGTTCTTC; CDR3aa: CASSPRTGEHYNEQFF
j_gene: TRBJ1-1; v_gene: TRBV7-2; abundance: -; d_gene: -; CDR3nt: TGTGCCAGCAGCTTAGTATCACAGGGCGCATCTGAAGCTTTCTTT; CDR3aa: CASSLVSQGASEAFF
j_gene: TRBJ2-7; v_gene: TRBV27; abundance: -; d_gene: -; CDR3nt: TGTGCCAGCAGGCCCAGCGGATCCTACGAGCAGTACTTC; CDR3aa: CASRPSGSYEQYF
j_gene: TRBJ2-1; v_gene: TRBV10-3; abundance: -; d_gene: TRBD1; CDR3nt: TGTGCCATCAGTGGAGGTCAGGGGGCCCACAATGAGCAGTTCTTC; CDR3aa: CAISGGQGAHNEQFF
j_gene: TRBJ2-5; v_gene: TRBV5-1; abundance: -; d_gene: -; CDR3nt: TGCGCCAGCAGCAAAGAGGTCCAAGAGACCCAGTACTTC; CDR3aa: CASSKEVQETQYF
j_gene: TRBJ2-1; v_gene: TRBV7-3; abundance: few; d_gene: TRBD2; CDR3nt: TGTGCCAGCAGCCCGGGACTAGCGGGTTTAAAGTACAATGAGCAGTTCTTC; CDR3aa: CASSPGLAGLKYNEQFF
j_gene: TRBJ1-1; v_gene: TRBV11-1; abundance: -; d_gene: -; CDR3nt: TGTGCCAGCAGCCCTCGCGGGGTATCTGAAGCTTTCTTT; CDR3aa: CASSPRGVSEAFF
j_gene: TRBJ2-3; v_gene: TRBV13; abundance: once; d_gene: TRBD2; CDR3nt: TGTGCCAGCAGCTTCACGACTAGCGGGGAGCCGGATACGCAGTATTTT; CDR3aa: CASSFTTSGEPDTQYF
j_gene: TRBJ2-3; v_gene: TRBV19; abundance: -; d_gene: TRBD2; CDR3nt: TGTGCCAGTAGTAGCCCCCGCGGTAGTAGCGGGGGGTTTTCCACAGATACGCAGTATTTT; CDR3aa: CASSSPRGSSGGFSTDTQYF
j_gene: TRBJ2-1; v_gene: TRBV4-2; abundance: few; d_gene: -; CDR3nt: TGTGCCAGCAGCCAAGATCCTGGCATATACAATGAGCAGTTCTTC; CDR3aa: CASSQDPGIYNEQFF
j_gene: TRBJ2-1; v_gene: TRBV5-6; abundance: -; d_gene: -; CDR3nt: TGTGCCAGCAGCTGGGGGCTGGCGTACAATGAGCAGTTCTTC; CDR3aa: CASSWGLAYNEQFF
j_gene: TRBJ2-2; v_gene: TRBV25-1; abundance: -; d_gene: -; CDR3nt: TGTGCCAGCAGCCCTGGGGGGACCGGGGAGCTGTTTTTT; CDR3aa: CASSPGGTGELFF
j_gene: TRBJ2-2; v_gene: TRBV5-1; abundance: -; d_gene: TRBD2; CDR3nt: TGCGCCAGCAGGACGGGACTAGCGGGAGAAACCGGGGAGCTGTTTTTT; CDR3aa: CASRTGLAGETGELFF
j_gene: TRBJ2-6; v_gene: TRBV10-3; abundance: -; d_gene: -; CDR3nt: TGTGCCATCAGTGTGGAACAGACCTCTGGGGCCAACGTCCTGACTTTC; CDR3aa: CAISVEQTSGANVLTF
j_gene: TRBJ2-7; v_gene: TRBV10-1; abundance: -; d_gene: -; CDR3nt: TGCGCCAGCAGTGACAGGGGGACTCATTCCTACGAGCAGTACTTC; CDR3aa: CASSDRGTHSYEQYF